A selection of T cell receptor beta chains follows, all from one sample in a study of T cell responses to AZD1222 COVID-19 vaccine. Repertoires were generated with immunoSEQ multiplex PCR, while TCRdb's copy carries only in-frame clones and drops some. The profile covers 180,000 or so clones, with approximately 90% appearing a single time and about 1.7% taken by the ten largest. The specimen comprised peripheral blood, sampled 28 days after the second AZD1222 dose. These receptors originate from an adult who received the AZD1222 COVID-19 vaccine. Each CDR3 is given with its conserved first and last residue. A D gene is named only where the DNA matches it firmly. A clone size is listed for some rows: how often the clone was seen (once, few, many), or a class if it is expanded.

clone_size,v_call,d_call,j_call,cdr3_aa,cdr3_nt
NA,TRBV30,TRBD1,TRBJ1-5,CASDRDRGGGGNQPQHF,TGTGCCTCGGACAGGGACAGGGGCGGTGGGGGCAATCAGCCCCAGCATTTT
NA,TRBV5-1,NA,TRBJ1-1,CASSLVPNTEAFF,TGCGCCAGCAGCTTGGTCCCAAACACTGAAGCTTTCTTT
NA,TRBV2,TRBD2,TRBJ2-1,CASRATGLATKNNEQFF,TGTGCCAGCAGAGCGACGGGACTAGCCACTAAAAACAATGAGCAGTTCTTC
few,TRBV4-2,NA,TRBJ1-2,CASSQDRYSVYGYTF,TGTGCCAGCAGCCAAGACCGATACTCGGTCTATGGCTACACCTTC
once,TRBV27,NA,TRBJ1-1,CASKDPRGVTEAFF,TGTGCCAGCAAAGACCCCAGGGGCGTAACTGAAGCTTTCTTT
NA,TRBV5-4,NA,TRBJ1-6,CASSLGGASSYNSPLHF,TGTGCCAGCAGCTTGGGGGGGGCCAGCTCCTATAATTCACCCCTCCACTTT
NA,TRBV27,NA,TRBJ1-5,CASSSAERPQPQHF,TGTGCCAGCAGTTCCGCTGAACGGCCCCAGCCCCAGCATTTT
NA,TRBV15,NA,TRBJ1-1,CATSRDYAGNTEAFF,TGTGCCACCAGCAGAGATTACGCGGGGAACACTGAAGCTTTCTTT
NA,TRBV27,TRBD1,TRBJ1-6,CASTLSPGGDSPLHF,TGTGCCAGCACCTTAAGTCCAGGGGGGGATTCACCCCTCCACTTT
NA,TRBV7-9,TRBD1,TRBJ1-5,CASSKTGGAGQPQHF,TGTGCCAGCAGCAAGACAGGGGGCGCGGGGCAGCCCCAGCATTTT
NA,TRBV18,NA,TRBJ2-2,CASSLTGGGTNTGELFF,TGTGCCAGTTCTCTCACCGGAGGCGGCACGAACACCGGGGAGCTGTTTTTT
NA,TRBV29-1,TRBD1,TRBJ1-6,CSVRGQGGSPLHF,TGCAGCGTTCGAGGACAGGGTGGTTCACCCCTCCACTTT
NA,TRBV2,TRBD1,TRBJ1-5,CASRRDRVDQPQHF,TGTGCCAGCAGGAGGGACAGGGTGGATCAGCCCCAGCATTTT
NA,TRBV29-1,TRBD1,TRBJ1-2,CSVEGSRGQVYGYTF,TGCAGCGTTGAAGGGAGCAGGGGGCAAGTCTATGGCTACACCTTC
NA,TRBV11-3,NA,TRBJ2-1,CASSFSGQTAYNEQFF,TGTGCCAGCAGCTTTTCCGGACAAACCGCCTACAATGAGCAGTTCTTC
NA,TRBV4-1,TRBD2,TRBJ2-1,CASSQERFPSGGRGNEQFF,TGCGCCAGCAGCCAAGAGAGGTTCCCTAGCGGGGGGAGGGGCAATGAGCAGTTCTTC
once,TRBV7-9,NA,TRBJ2-5,CASSLDRAFRETQYF,TGTGCCAGCAGCTTAGATAGAGCTTTCAGGGAGACCCAGTACTTC
NA,TRBV2,TRBD2,TRBJ2-1,CACRYGERGVQFF,TGTGCCTGCAGATATGGGGAGCGGGGGGTGCAGTTCTTC
NA,TRBV11-3,NA,TRBJ1-6,CASSLDLHSPLHF,TGTGCCAGCAGCTTAGATCTACATTCACCCCTCCACTTT
once,TRBV13,NA,TRBJ2-2,CASSSFGRPGELFF,TGTGCCAGCAGCTCTTTCGGGCGTCCGGGGGAGCTGTTTTTT
NA,TRBV7-9,NA,TRBJ1-2,CASSLVGAENYGYTF,TGTGCCAGCAGCTTAGTAGGGGCCGAGAACTATGGCTACACCTTC
NA,TRBV7-6,TRBD1,TRBJ1-2,CASSLAGGTGDGYTF,TGTGCCAGCAGCTTAGCGGGTGGGACAGGGGATGGCTACACCTTC
NA,TRBV2,TRBD2,TRBJ2-7,CASSARTGLVAYEQYF,TGTGCCAGCAGTGCTAGAACGGGACTAGTAGCCTACGAGCAGTACTTC
NA,TRBV7-8,NA,TRBJ1-5,CASSFRTVSNQPQHF,TGTGCCAGCAGCTTTAGGACAGTTAGCAATCAGCCCCAGCATTTT
NA,TRBV5-1,TRBD2,TRBJ2-1,CASSLEREADNEQFF,TGCGCCAGCAGCCTAGAGCGGGAGGCCGACAATGAGCAGTTCTTC
once,TRBV11-3,NA,TRBJ1-1,CASSLSPGTEAFF,TGTGCCAGCAGCCTAAGCCCGGGCACTGAAGCTTTCTTT
NA,TRBV11-2,NA,TRBJ1-1,CASSLNGGEAFF,TGTGCCAGCAGCTTAAATGGGGGTGAAGCTTTCTTT
NA,TRBV5-5,TRBD1,TRBJ1-1,CASSLDRDPEAFF,TGTGCCAGCAGCTTAGACAGGGACCCTGAAGCTTTCTTT
NA,TRBV29-1,NA,TRBJ2-7,CSARTDLHEQYF,TGCAGCGCCCGGACAGACCTCCACGAGCAGTACTTC
NA,TRBV30,NA,TRBJ1-6,CAWSSGRDSPLHF,TGTGCCTGGAGTTCAGGGAGGGATTCACCCCTCCACTTT
NA,TRBV4-2,NA,TRBJ1-5,CASSQGEQGGQPQHF,TGTGCCAGCAGCCAAGGAGAACAGGGCGGGCAGCCCCAGCATTTT
NA,TRBV10-3,NA,TRBJ1-1,CAISETSQGQPKNTEAFF,TGTGCCATCAGTGAGACAAGCCAAGGACAGCCAAAGAACACTGAAGCTTTCTTT
NA,TRBV6-5,TRBD2,TRBJ2-2,CASSSSGATGELFF,TGTGCCAGCAGCTCTAGCGGGGCGACCGGGGAGCTGTTTTTT
once,TRBV27,NA,TRBJ1-6,CASSLSSGTSTLLHF,TGTGCCAGCAGTTTATCGTCAGGGACCTCCACTCTCCTCCACTTT
NA,TRBV7-6,NA,TRBJ2-2,CASSLTNTGELFF,TGTGCCAGCAGCTTGACGAACACCGGGGAGCTGTTTTTT
NA,TRBV4-2,TRBD2,TRBJ2-3,CASAPSGGRDTQYF,TGTGCCAGCGCACCTAGCGGGGGTCGAGATACGCAGTATTTT
NA,TRBV4-3,TRBD1,TRBJ2-1,CASSHYWGQGNNEQFF,TGCGCCAGCAGCCACTATTGGGGACAGGGGAATAATGAGCAGTTCTTC
NA,TRBV9,NA,TRBJ2-5,CASSVRTGAQETQYF,TGTGCCAGCAGCGTGAGAACTGGGGCCCAAGAGACCCAGTACTTC
NA,TRBV6-5,NA,TRBJ2-7,CASSSPGTLGSREQYF,TGTGCCAGCAGTTCCCCGGGGACACTGGGATCACGGGAGCAGTACTTC
once,TRBV6-1,NA,TRBJ2-2,CASSEAGAATGELFF,TGTGCCAGCAGTGAGGCAGGGGCCGCCACCGGGGAGCTGTTTTTT
once,TRBV4-2,TRBD1,TRBJ1-2,CASSQEGTGGNYGYTF,TGTGCCAGCAGCCAAGAGGGGACAGGGGGCAACTATGGCTACACCTTC
NA,TRBV19,TRBD1,TRBJ1-5,CASSMDADRGNQPQHF,TGTGCCAGTAGTATGGATGCGGACAGGGGTAATCAGCCCCAGCATTTT
NA,TRBV10-3,NA,TRBJ2-7,CAISDYLQGASYEQYF,TGTGCCATCAGTGACTACTTACAGGGAGCTTCCTACGAGCAGTACTTC
NA,TRBV5-4,TRBD2,TRBJ2-3,CASSTPTSGKTDTQYF,TGTGCCAGCAGCACCCCCACTAGCGGGAAGACAGATACGCAGTATTTT
once,TRBV10-3,NA,TRBJ1-5,CAISRTDSNQPQHF,TGTGCCATCAGTCGGACGGATAGCAATCAGCCCCAGCATTTT